The clone carrying this T cell receptor (beta chain) was seen ten or more times. Germline and junction disagree at one end, which may indicate a read error. The data were obtained in a study of T cells after yellow fever vaccination. TCRdb redid the calling of the 5' RACE reads with MiXCR, one entry per CDR3 protein. Counted here are about 340,000 distinct CDR3 sequences, 8.7% occurring once; the ten biggest clones make up roughly 17%. The CDR3 contains 14 residues. The J gene is TRBJ1-1, the V gene TRBV12-3 or TRBV12-4; D is ambiguous. This clonotype originated in a man between 18 and 29 years old who received the YFV17D yellow fever vaccine. Sample: PBMCs, taken on the day of the first yellow fever vaccination. This CDR3 is CASSLRLGNPEAFF. For the CDR3, the DNA is TGTGCCAGCAGTTTGCGCCTGGGGAACCCTGAAGCTTTCTTT.